One and the same sample provided the 4 T cell receptor beta chains below, sequenced in a study of blood T cells in healthy people across ages. Primed by a sample-barcoded 5' primer and a J-beta primer mix, a second PCR proceeded for 7 to 11 cycles. TCRdb re-derived calls from the 5' RACE reads in MiXCR, one entry per CDR3 protein. The sample lists 600,000 to 850,000 distinct CDR3 sequences, 20% to 30% occurring once. These data also featured in a second study, about T cells of mothers and their children.

The sequencing input was blood. All receptors come from a boy between 10 and 17 years old in good health.

The genes are TRBV5-1 and TRBJ2-2; 7 bases fit TRBD1. The CDR3 length is 15 residues. Germline-derived CDR1 and CDR2 are SGHRS and YFSETQ. The trim removed 5 bases at V and 4 bases at J, leaving 8 bases unmatched. CDR3 nucleotides: TGCGCCAGCAGTTCACAGGGGATGGGCACCGGGGAGCTGTTTTTT. Translating it yields CASSSQGMGTGELFF.

A single count supports this clonotype. A junction end diverges from the germline sequence, so it may reflect a read error. The chain carries TRBV20-1 and TRBJ2-7, with 8 bases fitting TRBD2. The CDR3 consists of 15 residues. CDR1 DFQATT and CDR2 SNEGSKA come from the germline V gene (reference sequence). The CDR3 nucleotides are TGCAGTGCTAGAGATATAGCGGGGAGCTCCTACGGGCAGTACTTC. Translating gives CSARDIAGSSYGQYF.

This clonotype has only a few counts. The chain combines TRBV4-3 with TRBJ2-5; D not certain. The V end lost 4 bases, the J end lost 5 bases, and 14 bases lay between the germline ends. Germline CDR1 and CDR2: LGHNA and YSLEER. The CDR3 totals 14 residues. The CDR3 region has the DNA TGCGCCAGCAGCCCCCTACTGATTGCGGAGACCCAGTACTTC. Translation gives CASSPLLIAETQYF.

This chain uses TRBV5-1 with TRBJ2-2; 7 positions match TRBD2. The CDR3 contains 15 residues. CDR1 is SGHRS and CDR2 is YFSETQ in the germline V gene. Losses at the gene ends were 4 bases for V and 4 bases for J; bases not matched to a gene: 7. The CDR3 sequence: CASSPTTGGTGELFF. CDR3 sequence (DNA): TGCGCCAGCAGCCCCACGACGGGGGGCACCGGGGAGCTGTTTTTT.